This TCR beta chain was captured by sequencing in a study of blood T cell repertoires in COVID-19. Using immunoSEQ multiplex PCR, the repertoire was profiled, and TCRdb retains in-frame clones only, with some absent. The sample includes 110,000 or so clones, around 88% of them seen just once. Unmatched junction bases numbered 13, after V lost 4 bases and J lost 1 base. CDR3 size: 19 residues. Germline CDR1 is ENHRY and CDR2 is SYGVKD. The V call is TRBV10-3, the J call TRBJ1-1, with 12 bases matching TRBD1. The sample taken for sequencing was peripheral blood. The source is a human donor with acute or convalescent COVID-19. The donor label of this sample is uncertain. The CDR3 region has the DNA TGTGCCATCAGTGCGGGACAGGGGGCTGGGGGGTCAGGGAACACTGAAGCTTTCTTT. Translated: CAISAGQGAGGSGNTEAFF.